Presented here are 8 T cell receptor beta chains from one specimen sequenced in a study of T-cell memory formation after mild COVID-19. TCRdb recomputed calls from the 5' RACE reads with MiXCR, one row per CDR3 protein. The data contain a few hundred thousand distinct CDR3 sequences, roughly 21% of them seen just once; the ten biggest clones take up around 12%. The sequenced sample consisted of PBMCs or a T cell subset sorted from them (not recorded which). The source is an adult woman who had mild COVID-19 (a few samples of this study predate the infection). Cell type and time point are not known.

This clonotype was seen more than once but under ten times. V and J are TRBV3-1 and TRBJ2-7; 9 bases agree with TRBD1. The CDR3 sequence is 18 residues long. The germline CDR1 and CDR2 sequences are LGHDT and YNNKEL (reference sequence). Trimming cost V 1 base and J 2 bases; bases outside gene matches: 12. Here the CDR3 DNA reads TGTGCCAGCAGCCAAGGAAGGAGTACCGGGACAGGGACCTACGAGCAGTACTTC. Translation: CASSQGRSTGTGTYEQYF.

Only a few counts were recorded for this clonotype. The chain is built from TRBV6-2 or TRBV6-3 and TRBJ2-7; 7 positions agree with TRBD2. The CDR3 is 15 residues long. V was pared by 4 bases and J by 2 bases, with 8 bases of the junction left unmatched. Germline CDR1 is MNHEY and CDR2 is SVGEGT. CDR3 sequence (DNA): TGTGCCAGCAGTTTACGAGGGAGGGCCCCCTACGAGCAGTACTTC. Protein: CASSLRGRAPYEQYF.

This clonotype occurred a few times. The rearrangement joins TRBV12-3 or TRBV12-4 to TRBJ1-4; possibly TRBD1 for D (6 bases). This CDR3 is 16 amino acids long. V lost 6 bases and J lost 7, with 21 bases in between. CDR3 nucleotides: TGTGCCAGCAGCCGACTTTACAGGGCAGGTGGTGAAAAACTGTTTTTT. Translation: CASSRLYRAGGEKLFF.

The chain is built from TRBV5-8 and TRBJ2-1, with D maybe TRBD2 (6 bases). With 0 bases removed from V and 6 bases from J, the gap between germline ends came to 22 bases. Germline CDR1 SGHTS, CDR2 YDEGEE. The CDR3 consists of 18 residues. CDR3 DNA: TGTGCCAGCAGCTTGGAAGTCGGTTTCGTAGGGCGGGGCAATGAGCAGTTCTTC. Amino acid sequence: CASSLEVGFVGRGNEQFF.

The rearrangement uses TRBV29-1 and TRBJ2-7; TRBD2 aligns across 9 bases. With 4 bases clipped from V and 0 bases from J, the junction kept 4 bases outside the gene matches. The CDR3 sequence is 14 residues long. The germline V gene has CDR1 SQVTM and CDR2 ANQGSEA. CDR3 coding DNA: TGCAGCGTTGTTGGACTAGCGAGCTCCTACGAGCAGTACTTC. Translating it yields CSVVGLASSYEQYF.

The chain couples TRBV19 to TRBJ2-6; D perhaps matches TRBD1 (6 bases). CDR1 and CDR2 (germline): LNHDA, SQIVND (reference sequence). V lost 7 bases and J 0 bases, leaving 16 bases between the germline ends. The CDR3 runs to 17 residues. The CDR3 nucleotides are TGTGCCAGTACCGACAGGCGCTCTGGCTCTGGGGCCAACGTCCTGACTTTC. Protein sequence: CASTDRRSGSGANVLTF.

The chain employs TRBV15 and TRBJ2-2; D is undetermined. V was cut by 0 bases and J by 0 bases, with 5 bases left in between. Germline-derived CDR1 and CDR2 are LNHNV and YYDKDF (reference sequence). The CDR3 extends over 15 amino acids. CDR3 sequence: CATSRDSPNTGELFF. As DNA, the CDR3 is TGTGCCACCAGCAGAGATTCTCCGAACACCGGGGAGCTGTTTTTT.

The chain carries TRBV5-1 and TRBJ1-1; TRBD1 matches 8 bases. Trimming cost V 4 bases and J 1 base; bases outside gene matches: 6. CDR3 length: 15 residues. CDR1 and CDR2 (germline): SGHRS, YFSETQ. CDR3 protein: CASSGTGTGNTEAFF. DNA for the CDR3: TGCGCCAGCAGCGGGACCGGGACAGGGAACACTGAAGCTTTCTTT.